One and the same sample provided the 13 T cell receptor beta chains below, sequenced in a study of T-cell memory formation after mild COVID-19. One entry per CDR3 protein, called by TCRdb with MiXCR from the 5' RACE reads. The profile shows roughly 600,000 distinct CDR3 sequences, approximately 19% of them singletons. Source material: PBMCs or a T cell subset sorted from them (not recorded which). The receptors stem from an adult woman who had mild COVID-19 (a few samples of this study predate the infection). Cell type and time point are not known.

This chain connects TRBV9 to TRBJ2-3; no reliable D call. The CDR3 contains 11 residues. Germline V gene sequence: CDR1 SGDLS, CDR2 YYNGEE. The V and J ends lost 0 bases and 9 bases respectively, with 5 bases between them. The DNA of the CDR3 is TGTGCCAGCAGCGTAGACTCGACGCAGTATTTT. It yields the protein CASSVDSTQYF.

The chain is built from TRBV7-9 and TRBJ1-1; 8 bases fit TRBD1. Germline CDR1 and CDR2: SEHNR and FQNEAQ (reference sequence). CDR3 size: 16 residues. Unmatched junction bases numbered 9, after V lost 4 bases and J lost 2 bases. CDR3 sequence (DNA): TGTGCCAGCAGCTCCCCGGACAGGGCGGCAAACACTGAAGCTTTCTTT. Its translation is CASSSPDRAANTEAFF.

The chain recombines TRBV20-1 with TRBJ2-7, with TRBD1 matching over 9 bases. The CDR3 is made up of 16 amino acids. The germline gives CDR1 DFQATT, CDR2 SNEGSKA (reference sequence). V trimming: 0 bases; J trimming: 4 bases; junction bases outside the gene matches: 10. The CDR3 region has the DNA TGCAGTGCTAGAGATTTACGGGACAGGGTTTTATACGAGCAGTACTTC. Protein: CSARDLRDRVLYEQYF.

CDR3 residues: CASSQDYGNTQYF. CDR3 coding DNA: TGTGCCAGCAGCCAAGATTACGGAAATACGCAGTATTTT. The gene calls are TRBV3-1 and TRBJ2-3; no clear D. The V gene's germline CDR1 is LGHDT and CDR2 YNNKEL (reference sequence). This CDR3 spans 13 amino acids. V gave up 0 bases and J gave up 7 bases, with 8 bases separating them.

The chain couples TRBV20-1 to TRBJ2-3; tentative D call: TRBD2 (5 bases). Deletions cut 3 bases from V and 0 bases from J, with 13 bases between. The CDR3 has 15 residues. Germline V lookup: CDR1 DFQATT, CDR2 SNEGSKA (reference sequence). CDR3 region: CSASVQRPSTDTQYF. DNA of the CDR3: TGCAGTGCTAGTGTCCAGCGGCCTAGCACAGATACGCAGTATTTT.

This clonotype has only a few counts. The chain carries TRBV20-1 and TRBJ1-1; possibly TRBD1 for D (5 bases). CDR3 length: 14 amino acids. Germline CDR1 is DFQATT and CDR2 is SNEGSKA (reference sequence). The V and J ends lost 0 bases and 1 base respectively, with 9 bases between them. Here the CDR3 reads CSAREPGSNTEAFF. The CDR3 region has the DNA TGCAGTGCTAGAGAACCAGGGTCGAACACTGAAGCTTTCTTT.

The J gene is TRBJ1-6, the V gene TRBV7-2; 8 bases line up with TRBD1. Trimming removed 6 bases from V and 9 bases from J; junction bases left unmatched: 10. This CDR3 region has 15 residues. Germline-derived CDR1 and CDR2 are SGHTA and FQGNSA. The CDR3 region has the DNA TGTGCCAGCAGACAAGACAGGGGTTCGGGTTCACCCCTCCACTTT. Protein sequence: CASRQDRGSGSPLHF.

This clonotype has a handful of counts. V and J are TRBV7-3 and TRBJ2-1; 12 nucleotides align to TRBD2. Per the germline V gene, CDR1 is SGHTA and CDR2 is FQGTGA. This CDR3 has 18 amino acids. The ends lost 4 bases at V and 7 bases at J; junction bases unmatched: 14. CDR3 sequence reads: CASSSSPLAGGQGNEQFF. CDR3 DNA: TGTGCCAGCAGCTCGTCCCCCCTAGCGGGAGGGCAGGGGAATGAGCAGTTCTTC.

V gene TRBV6-4 combines with J gene TRBJ2-7; 8 bases line up with TRBD1. V dropped 4 bases and J dropped 4; count of bases not matched to a gene: 9. Germline CDR1 and CDR2: MRHNA and SNTAGT. The CDR3 totals 15 residues. In nucleotides, the CDR3 is TGTGCCAGCAGTGCTCATAGGGGACAGGATTACGAGCAGTACTTC. Amino acid sequence: CASSAHRGQDYEQYF.

This clonotype was counted ten times or more. CDR3 sequence: CASSFLPRVEQFF. The CDR3 region has the DNA TGTGCCAGCAGCTTTCTACCCCGCGTTGAGCAGTTCTTC. The chain joins TRBV5-5 to TRBJ2-1, with no clear D. The V end lost 2 bases, the J end lost 9 bases, and 12 bases lay between the germline ends. The CDR3 has 13 amino acids. Germline V gene lookup returns CDR1 SGHKS and CDR2 YYEKEE (reference sequence).

This clonotype has just a few counts. This chain connects TRBV19 to TRBJ1-2; no firm D call. Germline loops: CDR1 LNHDA, CDR2 SQIVND (reference sequence). V lost 4 bases and J 7 bases, leaving 16 bases between the germline ends. The CDR3 runs 14 residues. This chain's CDR3 is CASSTTTRKAGYTF. As DNA, the CDR3 is TGTGCCAGTAGTACCACCACCAGGAAAGCTGGCTACACCTTC.

Turning to this clonotype: Sequence at one end of the junction differs from germline and may be a read error. The J gene is TRBJ2-3, the V gene TRBV7-2; D may be TRBD1 (6 bases). The CDR3 contains 15 residues. CDR1 is SGHTA, CDR2 FQGNSA, per germline. The CDR3 nucleotides are TGCGCCAGCAGCTTGGTGGCAGGGGGCACAGATACGCAGTATTTT. It yields the protein CASSLVAGGTDTQYF.

This sequence joins TRBV7-9 and TRBJ2-2; 8 bases align to TRBD2. CDR3 length: 15 amino acids. Germline V gene sequence: CDR1 SEHNR, CDR2 FQNEAQ (reference sequence). With 3 bases clipped from V and 6 bases from J, the junction kept 6 bases outside the gene matches. CDR3 amino acids: CASSFTGGPAGELFF. CDR3 DNA: TGTGCCAGCAGCTTTACGGGAGGGCCCGCCGGGGAGCTGTTTTTT.